The T cell receptor (beta chain) described here comes from a study of graft-versus-host responses after intestinal transplantation. Background on the study: Induction using anti-thymocyte globulin, followed by tacrolimus and steroids for approximately 3 years, was given to all recipients.

Sorted cells were CFSE-low CD3+CD4+ or CD3+CD8+ proliferating responders. Clones were read by immunoSEQ multiplex PCR, and TCRdb kept only the in-frame ones, dropping some. The sample consists of about 10,000 clones, roughly 31% of them appearing once. CDR3 size: 11 residues. The germline gives CDR1 MNHEY, CDR2 SVGAGI. Trimming cost V 8 bases and J 4 bases, with 5 bases left between them. The source material was alloreactive CD4+ T cells from a mixed lymphocyte reaction culture, sampled before transplantation. Subset indicated: CFSE-low proliferating T cells sorted from roughly 6-day pre-transplant mixed lymphocyte reaction (GvH or HvG direction). This chain uses TRBV6-5 with TRBJ1-4; D is unresolved. This receptor was obtained from a human patient who was an organ donor for intestinal transplantation. The CDR3 region has the DNA TGTGCCAGCGGGATTAATGAAAAACTGTTTTTT. Translating it yields CASGINEKLFF.